This TCR beta chain is drawn from a study of Ad26.COV2.S vaccination and SARS-CoV-2 variants. Study information: Once or twice, 56 days apart, Ad26.COV2.S was delivered intramuscularly.

Assay: immunoSEQ multiplex PCR; the TCRdb copy retains only in-frame clones and omits some. The sample consists of 300,000 to 400,000 clones, 70% to 90% of them appearing once. Specified treatment: approximately 18 received Ad26.COV2.S at low or high dose, single or two shots; 5 received placebo; per-sample allocation not given. Specimens were obtained on day 63 following the first vaccine or placebo injection. Adults aged 18-55 years in Boston included the donor. This CDR3 has 20 amino acids. CDR1 and CDR2 from the germline V gene are SGHRS and YFSETQ. V dropped 1 base and J dropped 0; count of bases not matched to a gene: 9.

Sequencing used peripheral blood, obtained in a trial of Ad26.COV2.S vaccine versus placebo. This sequence originates from a person between 18 and 59 years old who received the Ad26.COV2.S COVID-19 vaccine or a placebo. The chain couples TRBV5-1 to TRBJ2-1; 14 bases align to TRBD2. The CDR3 region has the DNA TGCGCCAGCAGCTTGTGGGGGACTAGCGGGGGTAAAAGCTCCTACAATGAGCAGTTCTTC. Translated, it gives CASSLWGTSGGKSSYNEQFF.